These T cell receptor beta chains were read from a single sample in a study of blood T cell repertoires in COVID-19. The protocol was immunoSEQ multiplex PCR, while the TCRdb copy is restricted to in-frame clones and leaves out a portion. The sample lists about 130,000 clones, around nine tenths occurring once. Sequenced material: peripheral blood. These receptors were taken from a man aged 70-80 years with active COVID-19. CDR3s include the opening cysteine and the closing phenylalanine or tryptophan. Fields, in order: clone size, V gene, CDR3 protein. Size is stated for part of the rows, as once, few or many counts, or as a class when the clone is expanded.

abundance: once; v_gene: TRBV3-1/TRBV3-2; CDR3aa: CASSRTGSSYEQYF
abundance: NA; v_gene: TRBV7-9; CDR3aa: CASSLGQRYEQYF
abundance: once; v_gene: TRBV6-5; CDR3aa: CASSPIRGTNEQYF
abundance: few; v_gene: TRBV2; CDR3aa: CASTRVNTEAFF
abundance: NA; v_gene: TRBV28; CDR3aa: CASSSGGEKLFF
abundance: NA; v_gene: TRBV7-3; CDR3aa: CASSLTGYNEQFF
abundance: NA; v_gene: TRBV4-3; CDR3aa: CASSQTATGSYEQYF
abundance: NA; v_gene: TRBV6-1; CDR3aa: CASSEKDRPTDTQYF
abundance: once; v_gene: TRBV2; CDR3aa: CASSEWLRGLAGDFKVDTQYF
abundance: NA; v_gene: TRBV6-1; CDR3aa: CASSEAVNTFSQYGYTF
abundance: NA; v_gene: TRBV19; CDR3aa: CASSMGAGRSSTEAFF
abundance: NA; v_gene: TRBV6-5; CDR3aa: CASGERTSGSGEQFF
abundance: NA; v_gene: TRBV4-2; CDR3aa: CASSLRGGPYTIYF
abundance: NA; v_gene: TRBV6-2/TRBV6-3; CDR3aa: CASSYRAGGSTDTQYF
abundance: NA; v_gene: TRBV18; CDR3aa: CASSPPTGGSYEQYF
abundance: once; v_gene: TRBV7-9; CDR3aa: CASSHTDTQYF
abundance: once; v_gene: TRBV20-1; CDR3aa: CSASLQGEEEGGYTF
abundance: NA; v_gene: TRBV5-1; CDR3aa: CASSDGLAGVSRNEQFF
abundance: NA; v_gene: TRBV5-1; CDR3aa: CASSLQGAQYDEQFF
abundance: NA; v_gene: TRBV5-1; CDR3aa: CANLEGGPEAFF
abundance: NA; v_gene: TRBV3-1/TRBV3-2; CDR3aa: CASKTSGGRETQYF
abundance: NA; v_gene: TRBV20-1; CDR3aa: CSVGGGYGYTF
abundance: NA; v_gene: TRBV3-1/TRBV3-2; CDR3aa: CASSQLAGGPYEQYF
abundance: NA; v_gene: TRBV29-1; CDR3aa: CSAQPDRSSYEQYF
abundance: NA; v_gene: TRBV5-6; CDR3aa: CASSLYGSNEKLFF
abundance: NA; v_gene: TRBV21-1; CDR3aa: CASSKGRAGIYNEQFF
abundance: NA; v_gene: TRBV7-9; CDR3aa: CASETSGRGTYNEQFF
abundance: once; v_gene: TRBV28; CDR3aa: CASSSLAARGYNEQFF
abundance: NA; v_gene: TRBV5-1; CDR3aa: CASSLVGIGSQSTDTQYF
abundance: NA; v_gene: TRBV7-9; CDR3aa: CASSSGTVTQETQYF
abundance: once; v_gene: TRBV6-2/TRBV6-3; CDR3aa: CASTSSGQRPQHF
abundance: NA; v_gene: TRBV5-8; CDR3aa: CASRTQDYNEQFF
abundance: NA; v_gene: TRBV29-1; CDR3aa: CSVVTGANVLTF
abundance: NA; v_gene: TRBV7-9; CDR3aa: CASGGGFHEQYF
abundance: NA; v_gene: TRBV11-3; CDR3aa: CASSSGIAYNEQFF
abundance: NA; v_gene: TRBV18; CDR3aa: CASSPGVQGSMNTEAFF
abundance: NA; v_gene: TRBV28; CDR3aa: CASSLGRRYGYTF
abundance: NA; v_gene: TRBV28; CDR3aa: CASSSAGVKGEQFF
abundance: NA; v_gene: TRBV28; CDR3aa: CASTLPGGYGYTF
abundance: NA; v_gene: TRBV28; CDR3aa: CASSGGQGATFYF
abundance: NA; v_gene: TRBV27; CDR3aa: CASSFRGGGELFF
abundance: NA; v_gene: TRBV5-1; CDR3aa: CASSSAGQGGSGELFF
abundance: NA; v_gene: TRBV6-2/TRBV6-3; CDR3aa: CASSYGPSSYNEQFF
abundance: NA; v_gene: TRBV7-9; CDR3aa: CASTAVETQYF
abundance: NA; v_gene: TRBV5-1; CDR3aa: CASSLDKRSSSLHF